This is a list of T cell receptor beta chains from one sample in a study of post-analysis software for immune sequencing data. MiXCR, run by TCRdb on the PCR reads, gives a single entry per CDR3 protein. Among some 160,000 distinct CDR3 sequences listed, around 34% were seen once. Specimen: blood, collected after autologous hematopoietic stem cell transplantation. The origin of the receptors is a girl aged 5-17 years with multiple sclerosis. Each CDR3 is given with its conserved first and last residue. The order of the fields is J gene, V gene, clone size, D gene, CDR3 DNA, CDR3 protein. A D gene is named only where the DNA matches it firmly. Only some rows state a clone size, as once, few, many or a class for expanded clones.

TRBJ2-5 | TRBV7-2 | NA | TRBD1 | TGTGCCAGCAGCAACCGGGACAGGGGACCAGAGACCCAGTACTTC | CASSNRDRGPETQYF
TRBJ2-1 | TRBV29-1 | many | TRBD2 | TGCAGCGTCGTGGGACTAGCGGGAGGGTCCTACAATGAGCAGTTCTTC | CSVVGLAGGSYNEQFF
TRBJ2-1 | TRBV13 | few | TRBD2 | TGTGCCAGCAGCCATTTCCTAGCGGGAGAGGGTGAGCAGTTCTTC | CASSHFLAGEGEQFF
TRBJ2-1 | TRBV24-1 | NA | NA | TGTGCCACCAGTGGGAATCGCCCCAAGGGTACCTACAATGAGCAGTTCTTC | CATSGNRPKGTYNEQFF
TRBJ2-7 | TRBV7-7 | NA | TRBD1 | TGTGCCAGCAGCTTGCGGACAGGGGACTACAATGAGCAGTACTTC | CASSLRTGDYNEQYF
TRBJ2-7 | TRBV9 | once | TRBD1 | TGTGCCAGCAGCTCTGGGGACAGGGGGCTTTCCTACGAGCAGTACTTC | CASSSGDRGLSYEQYF
TRBJ2-7 | TRBV28 | NA | NA | TGTGCCAGCAGAGGCGGGGCAGCCTACGAGCAGTACTTC | CASRGGAAYEQYF
TRBJ2-7 | TRBV12-3/TRBV12-4 | many | NA | TGTGCCAGCAGTCCAAGGGACTGGTTTATCTACGAGCAGTACTTC | CASSPRDWFIYEQYF
TRBJ2-2 | TRBV4-3 | NA | TRBD1 | TGCGCCAGCAGCCAAGAGAGGGGGACAGGGCGCTTTCGTAACACCGGGGAGCTGTTTTTT | CASSQERGTGRFRNTGELFF
TRBJ2-1 | TRBV7-9 | NA | NA | TGTGCCAGCAGCTTCCGGGACCCCTCTCGGAATGAGCAGTTCTTC | CASSFRDPSRNEQFF
TRBJ2-7 | TRBV7-6 | few | NA | TGTGCCAGCAGCTTAGGTCCAGGGGAGATTGGCGAGCAGTACTTC | CASSLGPGEIGEQYF
TRBJ2-3 | TRBV24-1 | few | TRBD1 | TGTGCCACCAGTGATTTATCGACAGGGGGCACAGATACGCAGTATTTT | CATSDLSTGGTDTQYF
TRBJ1-6 | TRBV20-1 | NA | NA | TGCAGTGCTAGTGACCGGGAACTAAATAATTCACCCCTCCACTTT | CSASDRELNNSPLHF
TRBJ2-7 | TRBV6-1 | NA | NA | TGTGCCAGCAGCACAAGTCACTCCTACGAGCAGTACTTC | CASSTSHSYEQYF
TRBJ1-2 | TRBV5-1 | NA | NA | TGCGCCAGCAGCTTGCGGCTTACAGCTAACTATGGCTACACCTTC | CASSLRLTANYGYTF
TRBJ2-5 | TRBV11-1 | many | TRBD2 | TGTGCCAGCAGCCGAAGCGGGAGCGGAGAGACCCAGTACTTC | CASSRSGSGETQYF
TRBJ2-3 | TRBV7-2 | NA | NA | TGTGCCAGCAGCCGCAGAGCGGATCCAGATACGCAGTATTTT | CASSRRADPDTQYF
TRBJ2-1 | TRBV7-3 | NA | TRBD2 | TGTGCCAGCAGCCTTACTAGCGGGACGTCTAATGAGCAGTTCTTC | CASSLTSGTSNEQFF
TRBJ2-3 | TRBV20-1 | once | TRBD2 | TGCAGTGCTAGAGACTCTAGCGGGAGAACGCAGTATTTT | CSARDSSGRTQYF
TRBJ2-4 | TRBV28 | NA | TRBD1 | TGTGCCAGCAGCCTCGGACAGGGGGGATCCAAAAACATTCAGTACTTC | CASSLGQGGSKNIQYF
TRBJ2-5 | TRBV27 | NA | NA | TGTGCCAGCAGCCCCTCCGGGTCTGCCCAGTACTTC | CASSPSGSAQYF
TRBJ2-1 | TRBV12-3/TRBV12-4 | few | TRBD2 | TGTGCCAGCAGTTCCTTCGGACTAGCGGGAGTGGGCTCTGAGCAGTTCTTC | CASSSFGLAGVGSEQFF
TRBJ2-3 | TRBV7-2 | NA | NA | TGTGCCAGCAGCGTAGAGGAACAGCTCACAGATACGCAGTATTTT | CASSVEEQLTDTQYF
TRBJ2-7 | TRBV9 | NA | TRBD1 | TGTGCCAGCAGCGCCCGACAGGGCCCTCCCTACGAGCAGTACTTC | CASSARQGPPYEQYF
TRBJ2-5 | TRBV11-3 | few | TRBD2 | TGTGCCAGCAGCCCTAGACTAGCGGGAGCGGAGGAGACCCAGTACTTC | CASSPRLAGAEETQYF
TRBJ1-5 | TRBV20-1 | NA | TRBD1 | TGCAGTGCTAGCGACAGGGGCAATCAGCCCCAGCATTTT | CSASDRGNQPQHF
TRBJ2-4 | TRBV5-6 | NA | NA | TGTGCCAGCAGCTTAACCCGACTTGCGGCCGAACTCAAAAACATTCAGTACTTC | CASSLTRLAAELKNIQYF
TRBJ2-3 | TRBV19 | NA | NA | TGTGCCAGCCGGAGGGGAGGCGGGACTAGCACAGATACGCAGTATTTT | CASRRGGGTSTDTQYF
TRBJ2-1 | TRBV5-6 | few | TRBD2 | TGTGCCAGCAGCTTCGTCAAAGCGCTGGGGGGGGGCAATGAGCAGTTCTTC | CASSFVKALGGGNEQFF